The entry below gives a single T cell receptor (beta chain) sequence along with its context. Germline V lookup: CDR1 SGDLS, CDR2 YYNGEE. This CDR3 contains 13 residues. V shed 0 bases and J 7 bases; nucleotides not matched to a gene: 2. Some clones are missing from TCRdb's copy, which holds only in-frame ones; the method was immunoSEQ multiplex PCR. The table shows about 2,400 clones, with around 97% occurring only once. The sample belongs to a study of control samples from healthy donors and cancer patients. Sequenced sample: PBMCs. This TCR derives from a man aged 65-85 years with head and neck cancer. V usage is TRBV9 and J usage is TRBJ1-2, with TRBD1 matching over 8 bases. CDR3 in amino acids: CASSVEQGGGYTF. CDR3 DNA: TGTGCCAGCAGCGTAGAACAGGGGGGTGGCTACACCTTC.